Listed here are 8 T cell receptor beta chains from one sample, sequenced in a study of regulatory T cells in long-lasting Graves disease. The authors built TCR beta libraries using iRepertoire HTBI primers and Arm-PCR of CDR3 regions. One entry per CDR3 protein, called by TCRdb with MiXCR from the multiplex PCR reads. The profile shows 500,000 or so distinct CDR3 sequences, about 14% of them singletons. As to time point: newly diagnosed GD, antithyroid drugs for less than 3 months. The TCR library used RNA extracted from PBMCs. A further study also used this sample, focusing on T cells in Graves' hyperthyroidism and ophthalmopathy.

The specimen was peripheral blood mononuclear cells (PBMCs), collected at new diagnosis, from a patient treated with antithyroid drugs. These receptor sequences come from a woman aged 50 to 60 with Graves disease.

This clonotype showed up many times. The V gene is TRBV7-3, the J gene TRBJ2-3; D is undetermined. The germline CDR1 and CDR2 sequences are SGHTA and FQGTGA. The CDR3 has 14 residues. The germline V and J ends were trimmed by 3 bases and 2 bases, with 9 bases remaining between them. CDR3 protein: CASSLGDATDTQYF. The CDR3 DNA reads as TGTGCCAGCAGCTTGGGTGATGCCACAGATACGCAGTATTTT.

With regard to this clonotype: A junction end diverges from the germline sequence, so it may reflect a read error. This rearrangement joins TRBV28 to TRBJ2-2, with D possibly TRBD1 on 6 matching bases. CDR3 size: 16 residues. Germline V gene sequence: CDR1 MDHEN, CDR2 SYDVKM. In DNA form, the CDR3 reads TGTGCCAACAGTCCCCTGCAGGGGAAAGACACCGGGGAGCTGTTTTTT. Its translation: CANSPLQGKDTGELFF.

This clonotype was detected ten times or more. The V call is TRBV7-9, the J call TRBJ2-7; perhaps D is TRBD1 or TRBD2 (5 bases each). Germline loops: CDR1 SEHNR, CDR2 FQNEAQ (reference sequence). The CDR3 loop spans 15 amino acids. The V end was cut by 1 base, the J end by 1 base, with 11 bases between. CDR3 nucleotides: TGTGCCAGCAGCTTAGGGACGGGACGGTCCTACGAGCAGTACTTC. Translation: CASSLGTGRSYEQYF.

The chain recombines TRBV12-3 or TRBV12-4 with TRBJ2-3, with 8 nucleotides matching TRBD2. J lost 1 base, V lost 6 bases, and 3 bases had no gene match. The CDR3 loop spans 14 amino acids. The CDR3 region has the DNA TGTGCCAGCAGGTCAGCGGGAGGCACAGATACGCAGTATTTT. Translating it yields CASRSAGGTDTQYF.

This clonotype was seen a few times. The V gene is TRBV7-3, the J gene TRBJ2-7; the D is unclear. Deletions cut 3 bases from V and 0 bases from J, with 18 bases between. The length of the CDR3 is 17 residues. The germline CDR1 and CDR2 sequences are SGHTA and FQGTGA. The CDR3 sequence: CASSFYSSTGSSYEQYF. The CDR3 coding sequence is TGTGCCAGCAGCTTCTATTCTAGTACTGGAAGCTCCTACGAGCAGTACTTC.

This clonotype was seen a handful of times. The rearrangement links TRBV5-4 to TRBJ2-3, with TRBD2 matching 10 bases. V was clipped by 4 bases and J by 5 bases; unmatched bases: 10. The CDR3 has 16 residues. Per the germline V gene, CDR1 is SGHNT and CDR2 is YYREEE (reference sequence). The CDR3 here is CASSPALAGVGDTQYF. DNA for the CDR3: TGTGCCAGCAGCCCAGCTCTAGCGGGAGTCGGAGATACGCAGTATTTT. Combining the CDR3 with reference TRBV5-4 and TRBJ2-3 gives the whole variable domain ETGVTQSPTHLIKTRGQQVTLRCSSQSGHNTVSWYQQALGQGPQFIFQYYREEENGRGNFPPRFSGLQFPNYSSELNVNALELDDSALYLCASSPALAGVGDTQYFGPGTRLTVL.

In this sample, this clonotype turned up many times. This chain connects TRBV3-1 to TRBJ1-2; weak D call: TRBD1 (6 bases). The CDR3 has 14 amino acids. Trimming shortened V by 1 base and J by 9 bases, and 15 bases separated the two germline ends. Germline V gene lookup returns CDR1 LGHDT and CDR2 YNNKEL (reference sequence). The CDR3 sequence: CASSQGQGLLSYTF. DNA of the CDR3: TGTGCCAGCAGCCAAGGGCAGGGGCTGCTTAGCTACACCTTC.

This clonotype came up a few times. The CDR3 here is CASSDVLSGNTIYF. The CDR3 region has the DNA TGTGCCAGCAGTGACGTCCTCTCTGGAAACACCATATATTTT. The gene calls are TRBV6-2 or TRBV6-3 and TRBJ1-3; unclear D gene. Per the germline V gene, CDR1 is MNHEY and CDR2 is SVGEGT. This CDR3 spans 14 amino acids. The V end lost 5 bases, the J end lost 0 bases, and 8 bases lay between the germline ends.